The clone carrying this T cell receptor (beta chain) was seen only once. Antigen specificity is unknown. This entry belongs to a study of regulatory T cells in long-lasting Graves disease. Findings and limits, study-wide: TRBV28, TRBJ1-2 and TRBJ2-5 were segments that persistent disease favored.

Generation of the TCR library employed RNA extracted from PBMCs. Trimming stripped 1 base from V and 5 bases from J, with 14 bases between. This CDR3 comprises 15 residues. Per the germline V gene, CDR1 is KGHSH and CDR2 is LQKENI. A single record per CDR3 protein comes from TCRdb applying MiXCR to the reads. The table has about 850 distinct CDR3 sequences, roughly 89% seen once. This chain connects TRBV18 to TRBJ2-5; a possible D gene is TRBD2 (5 bases). Sequenced material: peripheral blood mononuclear cells (PBMCs), taken with antithyroid drug treatment, in newly diagnosed or persistent Graves disease (not recorded which). This clonotype was sampled from a man in his forties with Graves disease. In DNA, the CDR3 is TGTGCCAGCTCACCACGCGGGCTCGGGGTTGAGACCCAGTACTTC. Translated, it gives CASSPRGLGVETQYF.